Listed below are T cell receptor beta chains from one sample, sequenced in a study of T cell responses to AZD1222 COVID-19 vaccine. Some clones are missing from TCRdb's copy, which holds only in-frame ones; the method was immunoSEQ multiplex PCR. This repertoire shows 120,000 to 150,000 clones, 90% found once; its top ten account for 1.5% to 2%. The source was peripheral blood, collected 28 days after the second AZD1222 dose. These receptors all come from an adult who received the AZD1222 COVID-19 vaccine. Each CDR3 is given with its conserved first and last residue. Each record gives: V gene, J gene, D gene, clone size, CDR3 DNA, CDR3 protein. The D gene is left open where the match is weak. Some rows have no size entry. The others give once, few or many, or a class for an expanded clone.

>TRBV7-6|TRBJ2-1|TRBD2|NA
TGTGCCAGCAGCTTAGCGGGAGGGCCCAGCAATGAGCAGTTCTTC
CASSLAGGPSNEQFF
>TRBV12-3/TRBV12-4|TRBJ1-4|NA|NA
TGTGCCAGCAGTATGACTGCGGGGGGTGGAGTGTTTTTT
CASSMTAGGGVFF
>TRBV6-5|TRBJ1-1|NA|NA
TGTGCCAGCAGTTACTCTAGGGGTGGTGAAGCTTTCTTT
CASSYSRGGEAFF
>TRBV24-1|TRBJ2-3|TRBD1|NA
TGTGCCTCGAATGGCAGGGGGACAGATACGCAGTATTTT
CASNGRGTDTQYF
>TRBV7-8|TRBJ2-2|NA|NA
TGTGCCAGCAGCTTAGTTAGGGGAAGCACCGGGGAGCTGTTTTTT
CASSLVRGSTGELFF
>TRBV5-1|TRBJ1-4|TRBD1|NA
TGCGCCAGCAGCTTGGGGACAGGGTCGAGTGAAAAACTGTTTTTT
CASSLGTGSSEKLFF
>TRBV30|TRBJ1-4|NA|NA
TGTGCCTGGAGCGGGGTTAGAAGAGTTAATGAAAAACTGTTTTTT
CAWSGVRRVNEKLFF
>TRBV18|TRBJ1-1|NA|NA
TGTGCCAGCTCACCTCAATCGAACACTGAAGCTTTCTTT
CASSPQSNTEAFF
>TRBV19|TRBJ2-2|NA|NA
TGTGCCAGTAGTATAGACCGGAACGCCGGGGAGCTGTTTTTT
CASSIDRNAGELFF
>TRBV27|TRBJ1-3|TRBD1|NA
TGTGCCAGCAGTCCCCGGACAGGAGGCGGAAACACCATATATTTT
CASSPRTGGGNTIYF
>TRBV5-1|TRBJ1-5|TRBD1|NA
TGCGCCAGCAGCCCACACAGGGGAGGCCAGCCCCAGCATTTT
CASSPHRGGQPQHF
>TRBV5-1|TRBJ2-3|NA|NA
TGCGCCAGCAGCTTGAGCCTACGAAACACAGATACGCAGTATTTT
CASSLSLRNTDTQYF
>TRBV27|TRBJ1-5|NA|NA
TGTGCCAGTAAAAGCGGCGACGGAAGCAATCAGCCCCAGCATTTT
CASKSGDGSNQPQHF
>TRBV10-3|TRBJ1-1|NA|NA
TGTGCCATCACTACCCAGATCCAAACTGAAGCTTTCTTT
CAITTQIQTEAFF
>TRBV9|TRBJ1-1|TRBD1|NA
TGTGCCAGCAGCCCGCGGACAGGGGGGCGTTCGAACACTGAAGCTTTCTTT
CASSPRTGGRSNTEAFF
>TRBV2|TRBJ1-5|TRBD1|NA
TGTGCCAGCAGTGGGACAGGGATTGAAGAGGGTCAGCCCCAGCATTTT
CASSGTGIEEGQPQHF
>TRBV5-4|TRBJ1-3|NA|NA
TGTGCCAGCAGCTTCGGAAAAAGGGGAAACACCATATATTTT
CASSFGKRGNTIYF
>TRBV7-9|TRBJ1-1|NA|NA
TGTGCCAGCAGCAAACAGATGAACACTGAAGCTTTCTTT
CASSKQMNTEAFF
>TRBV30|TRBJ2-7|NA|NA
TGTGCCTGGAGTAGTCCAGGGGATGCGTACGAGCAGTACTTC
CAWSSPGDAYEQYF
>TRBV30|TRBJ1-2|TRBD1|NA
TGTGCCTGGAATTCAGGGGGCAGCTATGGCTACACCTTC
CAWNSGGSYGYTF
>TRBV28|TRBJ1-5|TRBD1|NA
TGTGCCAGCAGGCTGGGACAGGGAAACCAGCCCCAGCATTTT
CASRLGQGNQPQHF
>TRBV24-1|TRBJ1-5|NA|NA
TGTGCCACCAGTGCTCGAATAACCGCAGGGGCGAAGTCTCAGCCCCAGCATTTT
CATSARITAGAKSQPQHF
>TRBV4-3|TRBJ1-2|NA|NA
TGCGCCAGCAGCCAAGATTGGTCGGCGTCGTATGGCTACACCTTC
CASSQDWSASYGYTF
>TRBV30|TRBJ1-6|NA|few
TGTGCCTGGAATTCGTTGGCTACCCGGAATTCACCCCTCCACTTT
CAWNSLATRNSPLHF
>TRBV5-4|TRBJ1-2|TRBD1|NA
TGTGCCAGCAGCCAGGGACAGTCCTATGGCTACACCTTC
CASSQGQSYGYTF
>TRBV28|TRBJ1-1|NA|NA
TGTGCCAGCAGTTTCCGGGACACGAACACTGAAGCTTTCTTT
CASSFRDTNTEAFF
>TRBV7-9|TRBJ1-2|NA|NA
TGTGCCAGCAGCCCCGTCGGGGACCGCTATGGCTACACCTTC
CASSPVGDRYGYTF
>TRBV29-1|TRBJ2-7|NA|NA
TGCAGCGTTTCTCTAGGTCTGTACTACGAGCAGTACTTC
CSVSLGLYYEQYF